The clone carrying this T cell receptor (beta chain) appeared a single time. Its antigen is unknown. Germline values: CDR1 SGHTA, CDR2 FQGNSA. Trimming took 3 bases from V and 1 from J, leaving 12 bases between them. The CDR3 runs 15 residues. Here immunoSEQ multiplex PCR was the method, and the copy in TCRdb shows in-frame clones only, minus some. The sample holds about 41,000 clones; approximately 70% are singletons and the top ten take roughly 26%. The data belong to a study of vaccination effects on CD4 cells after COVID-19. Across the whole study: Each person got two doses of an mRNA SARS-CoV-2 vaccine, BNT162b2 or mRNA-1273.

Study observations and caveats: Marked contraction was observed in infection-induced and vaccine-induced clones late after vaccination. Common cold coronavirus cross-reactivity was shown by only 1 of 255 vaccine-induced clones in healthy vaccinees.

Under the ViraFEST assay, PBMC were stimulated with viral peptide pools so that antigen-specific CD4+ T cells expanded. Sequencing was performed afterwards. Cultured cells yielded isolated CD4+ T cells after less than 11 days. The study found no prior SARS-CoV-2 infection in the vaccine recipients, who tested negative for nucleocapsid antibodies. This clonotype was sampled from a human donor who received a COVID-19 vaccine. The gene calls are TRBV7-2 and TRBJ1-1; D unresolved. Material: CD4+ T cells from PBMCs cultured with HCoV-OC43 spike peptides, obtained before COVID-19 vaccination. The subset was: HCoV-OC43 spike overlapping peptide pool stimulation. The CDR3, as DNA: TGTGCCAGCAGCTTTTTCGTCAGAACGAACACTGAAGCTTTCTTT. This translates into CASSFFVRTNTEAFF.